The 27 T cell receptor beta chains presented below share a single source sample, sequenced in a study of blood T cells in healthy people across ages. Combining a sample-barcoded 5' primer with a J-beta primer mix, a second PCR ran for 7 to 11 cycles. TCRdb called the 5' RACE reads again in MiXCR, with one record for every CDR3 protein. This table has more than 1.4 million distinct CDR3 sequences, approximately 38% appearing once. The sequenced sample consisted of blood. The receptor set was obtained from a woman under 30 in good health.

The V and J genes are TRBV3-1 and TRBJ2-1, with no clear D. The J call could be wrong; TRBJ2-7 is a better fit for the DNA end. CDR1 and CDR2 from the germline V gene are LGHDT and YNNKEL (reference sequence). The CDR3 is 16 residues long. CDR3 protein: CASSQNVGSPNNEQYF. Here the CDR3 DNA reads TGTGCCAGCAGCCAAAATGTAGGATCCCCTAACAATGAGCAGTACTTC.

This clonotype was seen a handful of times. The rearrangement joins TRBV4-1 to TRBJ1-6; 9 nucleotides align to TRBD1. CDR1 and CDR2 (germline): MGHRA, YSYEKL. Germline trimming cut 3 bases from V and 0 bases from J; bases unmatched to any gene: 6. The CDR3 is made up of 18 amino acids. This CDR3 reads CASSQTGGGGSYNSPLHF. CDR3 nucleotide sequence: TGCGCCAGCAGCCAGACAGGGGGTGGGGGCTCCTATAATTCACCCCTCCACTTT.

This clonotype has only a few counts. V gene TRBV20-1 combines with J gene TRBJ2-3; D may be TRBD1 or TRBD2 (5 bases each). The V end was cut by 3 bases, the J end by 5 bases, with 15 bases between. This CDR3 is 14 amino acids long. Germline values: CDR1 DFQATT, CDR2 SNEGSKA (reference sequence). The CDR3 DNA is TGCAGTGCTAGGATTGGGGGTGGTAGAGATACGCAGTATTTT. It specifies CSARIGGGRDTQYF.

CDR3 sequence reads: CASSGPTGNQPQHF. The CDR3 DNA is TGTGCCAGCAGTGGACCGACAGGGAATCAGCCCCAGCATTTT. The V call is TRBV25-1, the J call TRBJ1-5; TRBD1 matches at 7 bases. Germline V gives CDR1 MGHDK, CDR2 SYGVNS. V shed 4 bases, J shed 4 bases, and the junction held 4 bases outside the gene matches. This CDR3 comprises 14 residues.

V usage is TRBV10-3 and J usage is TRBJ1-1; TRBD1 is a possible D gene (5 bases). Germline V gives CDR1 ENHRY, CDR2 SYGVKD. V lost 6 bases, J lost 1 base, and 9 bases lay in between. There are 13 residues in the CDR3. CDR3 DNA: TGTGCCATCAGCTCGACAGAGAACACTGAAGCTTTCTTT. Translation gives CAISSTENTEAFF.

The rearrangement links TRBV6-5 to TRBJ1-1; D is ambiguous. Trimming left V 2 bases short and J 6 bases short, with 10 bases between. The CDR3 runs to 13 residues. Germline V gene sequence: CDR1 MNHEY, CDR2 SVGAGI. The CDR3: CASSYVGSSEAFF. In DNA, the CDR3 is TGTGCCAGCAGTTACGTGGGGAGCTCTGAAGCTTTCTTT.

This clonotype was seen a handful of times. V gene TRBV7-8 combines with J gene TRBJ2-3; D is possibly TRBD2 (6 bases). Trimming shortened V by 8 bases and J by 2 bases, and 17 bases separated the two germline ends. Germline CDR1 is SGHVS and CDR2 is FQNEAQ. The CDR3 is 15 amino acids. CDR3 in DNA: TGTGCCAGCGATCCCGGTCCGCGGGACACAGATACGCAGTATTTT. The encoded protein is CASDPGPRDTDTQYF.

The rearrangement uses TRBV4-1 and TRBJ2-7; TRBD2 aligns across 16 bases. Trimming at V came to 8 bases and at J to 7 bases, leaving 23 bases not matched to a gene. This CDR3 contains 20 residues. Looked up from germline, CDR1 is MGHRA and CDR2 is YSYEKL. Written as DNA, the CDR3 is TGCGCCAGCGGGGGGGCCGTCACCGGGACTAGCGGGAGGGCCTACAATGAGCAGTACTTC. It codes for CASGGAVTGTSGRAYNEQYF.

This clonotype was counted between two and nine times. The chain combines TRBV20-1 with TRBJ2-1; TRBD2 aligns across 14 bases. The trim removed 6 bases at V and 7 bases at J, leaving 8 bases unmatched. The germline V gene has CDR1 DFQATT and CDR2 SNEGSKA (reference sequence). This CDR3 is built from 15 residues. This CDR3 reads CSATPGTSGGNEQFF. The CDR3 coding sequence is TGCAGTGCAACCCCAGGGACTAGCGGGGGAAATGAGCAGTTCTTC.

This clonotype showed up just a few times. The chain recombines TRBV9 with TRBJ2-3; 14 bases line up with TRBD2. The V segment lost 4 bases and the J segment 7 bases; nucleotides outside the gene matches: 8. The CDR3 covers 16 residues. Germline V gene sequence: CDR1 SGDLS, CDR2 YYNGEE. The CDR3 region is CASSPGTSGGLYTQYF. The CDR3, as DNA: TGTGCCAGCAGCCCAGGGACTAGCGGGGGTCTGTATACGCAGTATTTT. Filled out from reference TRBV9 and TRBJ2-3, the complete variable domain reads DSGVTQTPKHLITATGQRVTLRCSPRSGDLSVYWYQQSLDQGLQFLIQYYNGEERAKGNILERFSAQQFPDLHSELNLSSLELGDSALYFCASSPGTSGGLYTQYFGPGTRLTVL.

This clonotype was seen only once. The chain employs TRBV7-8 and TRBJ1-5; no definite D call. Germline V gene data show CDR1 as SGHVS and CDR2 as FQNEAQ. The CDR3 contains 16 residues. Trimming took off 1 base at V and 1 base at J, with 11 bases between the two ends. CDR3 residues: CASSLEGPASNQPQHF. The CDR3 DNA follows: TGTGCCAGCAGCTTAGAGGGCCCGGCAAGCAATCAGCCCCAGCATTTT.

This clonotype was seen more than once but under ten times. CDR3 region: CASSGRTDSYEQYF. For the CDR3, the DNA is TGTGCCAGCAGTGGGCGGACAGATTCCTACGAGCAGTACTTC. The J gene is TRBJ2-7, the V gene TRBV6-6; D is perhaps TRBD1 (6 bases). Germline V lookup: CDR1 MNHNY, CDR2 SVGAGI (reference sequence). CDR3 size: 14 residues. The ends were cut back, 5 bases at V and 1 base at J, with 12 bases in the middle.

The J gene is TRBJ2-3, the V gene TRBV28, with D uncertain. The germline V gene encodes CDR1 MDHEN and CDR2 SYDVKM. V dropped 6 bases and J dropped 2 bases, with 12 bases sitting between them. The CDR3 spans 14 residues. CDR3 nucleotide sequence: TGTGCCAGCAGCCGCCGGGCCTCCACAGATACGCAGTATTTT. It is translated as CASSRRASTDTQYF.

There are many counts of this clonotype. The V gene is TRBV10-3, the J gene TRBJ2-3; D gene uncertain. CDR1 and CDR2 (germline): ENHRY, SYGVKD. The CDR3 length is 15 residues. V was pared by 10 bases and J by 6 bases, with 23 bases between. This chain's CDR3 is CATGGVTIQADTQYF. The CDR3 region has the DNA TGTGCCACGGGTGGGGTCACAATCCAGGCTGATACGCAGTATTTT.

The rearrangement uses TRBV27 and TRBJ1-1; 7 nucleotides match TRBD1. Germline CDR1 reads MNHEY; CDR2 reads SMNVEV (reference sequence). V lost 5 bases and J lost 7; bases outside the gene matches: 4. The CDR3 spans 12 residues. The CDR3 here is CASSMDRLEAFF. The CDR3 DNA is TGTGCCAGCAGTATGGACAGGCTTGAAGCTTTCTTT.

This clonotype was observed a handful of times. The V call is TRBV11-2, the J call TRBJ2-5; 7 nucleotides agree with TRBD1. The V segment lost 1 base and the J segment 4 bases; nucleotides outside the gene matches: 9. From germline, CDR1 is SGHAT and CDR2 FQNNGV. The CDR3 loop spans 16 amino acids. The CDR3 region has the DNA TGTGCCAGCAGCTTAGCCCACAGGGGATTTGGAGAGACCCAGTACTTC. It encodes CASSLAHRGFGETQYF. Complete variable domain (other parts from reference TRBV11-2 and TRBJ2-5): EAGVAQSPRYKIIEKRQSVAFWCNPISGHATLYWYQQILGQGPKLLIQFQNNGVVDDSQLPKDRFSAERLKGVDSTLKIQPAKLEDSAVYLCASSLAHRGFGETQYFGPGTRLLVL.

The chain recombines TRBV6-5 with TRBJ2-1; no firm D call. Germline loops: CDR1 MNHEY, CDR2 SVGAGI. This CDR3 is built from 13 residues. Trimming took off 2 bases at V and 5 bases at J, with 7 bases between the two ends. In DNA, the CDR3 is TGTGCCAGCAGTTACGACCTAAACAATGAGCAGTTCTTC. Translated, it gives CASSYDLNNEQFF.

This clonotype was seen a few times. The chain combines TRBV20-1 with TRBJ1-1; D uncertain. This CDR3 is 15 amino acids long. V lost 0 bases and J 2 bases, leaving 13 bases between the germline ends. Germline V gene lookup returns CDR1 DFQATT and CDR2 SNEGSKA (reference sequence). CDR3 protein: CSARDSKTVNTEAFF. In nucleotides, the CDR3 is TGCAGTGCTAGAGATAGTAAGACCGTTAACACTGAAGCTTTCTTT.

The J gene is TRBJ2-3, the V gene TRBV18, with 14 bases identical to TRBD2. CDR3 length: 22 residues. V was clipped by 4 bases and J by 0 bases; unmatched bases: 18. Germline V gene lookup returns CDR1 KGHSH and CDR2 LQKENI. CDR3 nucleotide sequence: TGTGCCAGCTCACGAACTCTCTACTCCGGGACTAGCGGGGGCCAAAGCACAGATACGCAGTATTTT. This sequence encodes CASSRTLYSGTSGGQSTDTQYF.

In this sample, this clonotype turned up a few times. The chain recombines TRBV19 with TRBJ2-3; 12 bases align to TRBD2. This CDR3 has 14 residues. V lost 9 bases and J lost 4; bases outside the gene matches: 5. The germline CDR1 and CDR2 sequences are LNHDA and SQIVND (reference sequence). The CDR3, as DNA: TGTGCCAGCAAGACTAGCGGGGGCGCAGATACGCAGTATTTT. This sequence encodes CASKTSGGADTQYF.

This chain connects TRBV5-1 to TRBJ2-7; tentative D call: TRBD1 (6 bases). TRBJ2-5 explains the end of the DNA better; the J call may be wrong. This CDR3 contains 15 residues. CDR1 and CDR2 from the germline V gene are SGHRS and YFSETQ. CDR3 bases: TGCGCCAGCAGCTTGGCCGTGGGGGCACAGGAGACCCAGTACTTC. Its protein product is CASSLAVGAQETQYF.

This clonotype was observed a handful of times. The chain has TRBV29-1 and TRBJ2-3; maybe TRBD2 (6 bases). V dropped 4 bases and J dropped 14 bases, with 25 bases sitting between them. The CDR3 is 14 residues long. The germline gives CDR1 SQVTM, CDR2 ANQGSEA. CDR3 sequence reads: CSVAFRGGTAPTYF. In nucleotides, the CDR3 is TGCAGCGTTGCCTTCCGCGGCGGGACCGCCCCGACGTATTTT.

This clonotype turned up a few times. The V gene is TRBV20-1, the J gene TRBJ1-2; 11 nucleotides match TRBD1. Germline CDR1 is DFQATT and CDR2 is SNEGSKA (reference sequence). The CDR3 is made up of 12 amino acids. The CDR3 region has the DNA TGCAGGGAGGGACAGGGGGACTATGGCTACACCTTC. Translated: CREGQGDYGYTF.

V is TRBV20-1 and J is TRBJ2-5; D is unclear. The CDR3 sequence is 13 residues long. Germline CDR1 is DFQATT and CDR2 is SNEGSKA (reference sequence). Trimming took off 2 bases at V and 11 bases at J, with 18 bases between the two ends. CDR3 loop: CSARPFDFDEQYF. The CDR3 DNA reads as TGCAGTGCTAGACCTTTTGATTTTGATGAGCAGTACTTC.

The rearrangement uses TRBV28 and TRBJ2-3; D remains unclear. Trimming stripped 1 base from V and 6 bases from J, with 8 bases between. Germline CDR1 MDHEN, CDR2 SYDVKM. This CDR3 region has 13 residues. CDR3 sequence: CASSLSAWDTQYF. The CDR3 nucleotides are TGTGCCAGCAGTTTATCTGCTTGGGATACGCAGTATTTT.

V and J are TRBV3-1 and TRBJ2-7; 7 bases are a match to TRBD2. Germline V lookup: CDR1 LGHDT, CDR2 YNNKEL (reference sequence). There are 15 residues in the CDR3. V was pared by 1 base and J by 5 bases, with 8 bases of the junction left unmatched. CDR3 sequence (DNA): TGTGCCAGCAGCCAAGCAGGCGGGGGTAACAACGAGCAGTACTTC. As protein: CASSQAGGGNNEQYF.

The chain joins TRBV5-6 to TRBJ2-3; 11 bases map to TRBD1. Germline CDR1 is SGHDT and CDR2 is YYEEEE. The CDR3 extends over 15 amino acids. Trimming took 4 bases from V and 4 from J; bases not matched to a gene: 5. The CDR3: CASSAGTGGSDTQYF. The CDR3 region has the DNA TGTGCCAGCAGCGCCGGGACAGGGGGTTCAGATACGCAGTATTTT.